Presented here are 5 T cell receptor beta chains from one specimen sequenced in a study of beta chain features in type 1 diabetes. Study results and caveats: All four CD4+ subsets of Type 1 diabetes patients contained TCRB CDR3s that were moderately but significantly shorter.

The whole isolated RNA underwent reverse transcription, so sequencing captured expressed TCRB transcripts. TCRdb keeps only in-frame clones here, not all; method: immunoSEQ multiplex PCR. The table lists hundreds of thousands of clones, 13% of them singletons. No antigen is known for these receptors. The material sequenced was naive CD4+ T cells from blood. The origin of the receptors is a man aged 18 to 35 with type 1 diabetes.

The table lists this clone with a few counts. The chain has TRBV5-1 and TRBJ2-3; 10 nucleotides line up with TRBD1. V was pared by 3 bases and J by 0 bases, with 4 bases of the junction left unmatched. Germline loops: CDR1 SGHRS, CDR2 YFSETQ. This CDR3 spans 16 amino acids. The CDR3, as DNA: TGCGCCAGCAGCTCCGGGACAGGGGTCAGCACAGATACGCAGTATTTT. Protein: CASSSGTGVSTDTQYF.

The V call is TRBV7-9, the J call TRBJ1-3; D perhaps matches TRBD1 (6 bases). The CDR3 extends over 16 amino acids. Germline assignment: CDR1 SEHNR and CDR2 FQNEAQ (reference sequence). V lost 7 bases, J lost 0 bases, and 16 bases lay in between. The CDR3 sequence: CASTRLRDTSGNTIYF. CDR3 sequence (DNA): TGTGCCAGCACCCGGTTGAGGGACACCTCTGGAAACACCATATATTTT. The full variable domain, in which reference TRBV7-9 and TRBJ1-3 provide the parts outside the CDR3, is DTGVSQNPRHKITKRGQNVTFRCDPISEHNRLYWYRQTLGQGPEFLTYFQNEAQLEKSRLLSDRFSAERPKGSFSTLEIQRTEQGDSAMYLCASTRLRDTSGNTIYFGEGSWLTVV.

V and J are TRBV5-1 and TRBJ2-7; D remains unclear. The CDR3 is 14 amino acids. Deletions cut 4 bases from V and 0 bases from J, with 11 bases between. Germline CDR1 reads SGHRS; CDR2 reads YFSETQ. As DNA, the CDR3 is TGCGCCAGCAGCGAGCAAGGGCCCTCCTACGAGCAGTACTTC. This gives the protein CASSEQGPSYEQYF.

The chain couples TRBV10-3 to TRBJ1-4; D is unclear. Germline CDR1 reads ENHRY; CDR2 reads SYGVKD. Trimming shortened V by 4 bases and J by 5 bases, and 8 bases separated the two germline ends. CDR3 size: 13 residues. CDR3 nucleotides: TGTGCCATCAGTGGTCAGGTCAATGAAAAACTGTTTTTT. Translation: CAISGQVNEKLFF.

This clone was counted only a few times. V usage is TRBV15 and J usage is TRBJ1-1; the D is unclear. The CDR3 is 13 amino acids. Between the trimmed V and J ends, which lost 0 bases and 1 base, there was a span of 3 bases. Germline loops: CDR1 LNHNV, CDR2 YYDKDF (reference sequence). The DNA for the CDR3 is TGTGCCACCAGCAGAGAGCCGAACACTGAAGCTTTCTTT. It yields the protein CATSREPNTEAFF.